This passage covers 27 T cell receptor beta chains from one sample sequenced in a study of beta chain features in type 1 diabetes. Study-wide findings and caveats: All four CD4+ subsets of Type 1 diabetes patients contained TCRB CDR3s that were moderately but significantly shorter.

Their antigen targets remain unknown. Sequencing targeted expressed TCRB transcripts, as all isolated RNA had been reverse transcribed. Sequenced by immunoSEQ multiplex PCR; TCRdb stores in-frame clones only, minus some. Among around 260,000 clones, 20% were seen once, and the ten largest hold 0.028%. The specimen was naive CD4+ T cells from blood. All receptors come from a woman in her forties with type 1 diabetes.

The CDR3 DNA reads as TGCAGCGCCCGACAGGACCTTTCGCTTGGGGCTTTCTTT. Protein: CSARQDLSLGAFF. The rearrangement uses TRBV29-1 and TRBJ1-1, with D possibly being TRBD1 (6 bases). CDR3 length equals 13 residues. V was shortened by 7 bases and J by 11 bases, with 23 bases between the two germline ends. The germline CDR1 and CDR2 sequences are SQVTM and ANQGSEA.

CDR3 amino acids: CASSLNTGELFF. Written as DNA, the CDR3 is TGTGCCAGCAGCCTCAACACCGGGGAGCTGTTTTTT. The J gene is TRBJ2-2, the V gene TRBV11-3; no firm D call. The germline V gene encodes CDR1 SGHNT and CDR2 YENEEA. The CDR3 has 12 residues. Trimming shortened V by 5 bases and J by 2 bases, and 3 bases separated the two germline ends.

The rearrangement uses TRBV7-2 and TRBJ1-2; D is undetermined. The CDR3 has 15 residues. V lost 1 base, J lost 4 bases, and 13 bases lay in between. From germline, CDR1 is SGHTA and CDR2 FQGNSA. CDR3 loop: CASSLGTGNLYGYTF. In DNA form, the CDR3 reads TGTGCCAGCAGCTTAGGAACGGGAAACCTCTATGGCTACACCTTC.

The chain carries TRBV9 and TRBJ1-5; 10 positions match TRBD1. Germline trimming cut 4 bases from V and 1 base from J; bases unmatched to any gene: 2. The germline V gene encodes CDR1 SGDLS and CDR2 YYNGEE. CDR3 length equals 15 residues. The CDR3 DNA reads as TGTGCCAGCAGCCGGGACAGGGGAAGCAATCAGCCCCAGCATTTT. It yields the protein CASSRDRGSNQPQHF.

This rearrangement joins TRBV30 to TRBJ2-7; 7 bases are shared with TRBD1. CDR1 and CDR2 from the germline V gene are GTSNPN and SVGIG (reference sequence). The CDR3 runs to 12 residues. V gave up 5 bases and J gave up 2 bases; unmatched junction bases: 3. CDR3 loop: CAWGGQPYEQYF. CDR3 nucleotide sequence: TGTGCCTGGGGGGGACAGCCCTACGAGCAGTACTTC.

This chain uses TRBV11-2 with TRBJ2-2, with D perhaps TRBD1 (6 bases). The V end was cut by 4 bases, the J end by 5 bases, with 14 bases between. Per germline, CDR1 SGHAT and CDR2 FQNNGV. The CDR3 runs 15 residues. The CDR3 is CASSSLQGWTGELFF. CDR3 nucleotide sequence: TGTGCCAGCAGCTCCTTACAGGGTTGGACCGGGGAGCTGTTTTTT.

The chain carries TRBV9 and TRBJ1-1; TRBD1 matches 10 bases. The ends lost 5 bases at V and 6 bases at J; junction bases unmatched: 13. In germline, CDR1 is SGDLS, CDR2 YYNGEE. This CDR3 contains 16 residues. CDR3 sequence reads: CASSPGTGVLYAEAFF. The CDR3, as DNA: TGTGCCAGCAGTCCCGGGACAGGGGTTCTTTACGCTGAAGCTTTCTTT.

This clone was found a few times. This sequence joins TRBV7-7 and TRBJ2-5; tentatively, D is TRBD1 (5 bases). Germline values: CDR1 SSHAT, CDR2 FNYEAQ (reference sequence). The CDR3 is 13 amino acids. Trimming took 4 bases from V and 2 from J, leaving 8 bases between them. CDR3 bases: TGTGCCAGCAGCTCTGACAGACAAGAGACCCAGTACTTC. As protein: CASSSDRQETQYF. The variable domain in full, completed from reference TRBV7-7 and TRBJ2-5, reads GAGVSQSPRYKVTKRGQDVTLRCDPISSHATLYWYQQALGQGPEFLTYFNYEAQPDKSGLPSDRFSAERPEGSISTLTIQRTEQRDSAMYRCASSSDRQETQYFGPGTRLLVL.

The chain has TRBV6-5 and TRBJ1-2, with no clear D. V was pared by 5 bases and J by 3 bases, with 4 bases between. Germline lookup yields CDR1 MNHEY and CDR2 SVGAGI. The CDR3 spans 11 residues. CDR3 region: CASSGYYGYTF. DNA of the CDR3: TGTGCCAGCAGTGGCTACTATGGCTACACCTTC.

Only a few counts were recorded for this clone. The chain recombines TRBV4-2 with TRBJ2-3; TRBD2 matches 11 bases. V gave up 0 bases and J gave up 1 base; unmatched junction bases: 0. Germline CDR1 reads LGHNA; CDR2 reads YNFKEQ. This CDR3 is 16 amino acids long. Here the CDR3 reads CASSQELAGGTDTQYF. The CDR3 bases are TGTGCCAGCAGCCAAGAACTAGCGGGGGGCACAGATACGCAGTATTTT.

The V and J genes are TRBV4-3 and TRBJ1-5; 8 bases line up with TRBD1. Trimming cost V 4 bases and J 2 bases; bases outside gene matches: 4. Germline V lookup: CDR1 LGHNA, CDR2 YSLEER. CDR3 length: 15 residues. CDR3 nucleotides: TGCGCCAGCAGCCGGGGGACAGGCGGCAATCAGCCCCAGCATTTT. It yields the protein CASSRGTGGNQPQHF.

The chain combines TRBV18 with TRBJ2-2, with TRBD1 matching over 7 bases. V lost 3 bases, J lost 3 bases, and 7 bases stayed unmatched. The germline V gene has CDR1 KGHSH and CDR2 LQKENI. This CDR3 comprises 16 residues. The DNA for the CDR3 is TGTGCCAGCTCACCTAGACAGGGAGAGGACACCGGGGAGCTGTTTTTT. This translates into CASSPRQGEDTGELFF.

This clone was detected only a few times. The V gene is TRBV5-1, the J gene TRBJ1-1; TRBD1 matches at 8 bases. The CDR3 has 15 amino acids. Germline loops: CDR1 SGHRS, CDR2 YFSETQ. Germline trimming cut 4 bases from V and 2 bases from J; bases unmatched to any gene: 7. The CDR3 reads CASSHRQGSNTEAFF. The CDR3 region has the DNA TGCGCCAGCAGCCATAGACAGGGGTCCAACACTGAAGCTTTCTTT.

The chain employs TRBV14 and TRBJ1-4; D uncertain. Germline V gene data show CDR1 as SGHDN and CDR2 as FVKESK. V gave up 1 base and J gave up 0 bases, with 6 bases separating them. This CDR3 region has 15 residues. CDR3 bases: TGTGCCAGCAGCCAAGCAACAGCAACTAATGAAAAACTGTTTTTT. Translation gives CASSQATATNEKLFF. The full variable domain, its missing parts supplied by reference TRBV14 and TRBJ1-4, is EAGVTQFPSHSVIEKGQTVTLRCDPISGHDNLYWYRRVMGKEIKFLLHFVKESKQDESGMPNNRFLAERTGGTYSTLKVQPAELEDSGVYFCASSQATATNEKLFFGSGTQLSVL.

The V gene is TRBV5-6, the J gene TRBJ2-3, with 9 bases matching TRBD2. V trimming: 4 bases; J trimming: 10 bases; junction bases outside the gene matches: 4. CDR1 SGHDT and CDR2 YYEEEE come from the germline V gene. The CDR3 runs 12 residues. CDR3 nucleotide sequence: TGTGCCAGCAGCCCGGGGACTAGCTCGCAGTATTTT. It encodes CASSPGTSSQYF.

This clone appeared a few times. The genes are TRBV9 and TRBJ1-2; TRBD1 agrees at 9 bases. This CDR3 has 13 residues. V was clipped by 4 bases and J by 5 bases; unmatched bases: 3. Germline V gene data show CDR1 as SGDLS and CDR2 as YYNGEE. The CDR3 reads CASSRTGEYGYTF. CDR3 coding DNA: TGTGCCAGCAGCCGGACAGGGGAGTATGGCTACACCTTC.

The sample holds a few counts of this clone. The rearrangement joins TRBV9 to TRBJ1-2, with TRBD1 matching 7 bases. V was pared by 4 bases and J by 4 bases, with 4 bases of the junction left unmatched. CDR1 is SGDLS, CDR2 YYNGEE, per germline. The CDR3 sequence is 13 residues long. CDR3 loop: CASSIGTAYGYTF. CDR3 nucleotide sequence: TGTGCCAGCAGCATCGGGACAGCCTATGGCTACACCTTC.

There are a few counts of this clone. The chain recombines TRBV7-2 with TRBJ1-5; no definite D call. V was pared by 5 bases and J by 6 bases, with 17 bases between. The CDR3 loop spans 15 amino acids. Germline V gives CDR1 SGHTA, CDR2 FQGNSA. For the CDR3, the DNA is TGTGCCAGCAGCCCCCGAGGTTTCGGGGTTCAGCCCCAGCATTTT. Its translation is CASSPRGFGVQPQHF.

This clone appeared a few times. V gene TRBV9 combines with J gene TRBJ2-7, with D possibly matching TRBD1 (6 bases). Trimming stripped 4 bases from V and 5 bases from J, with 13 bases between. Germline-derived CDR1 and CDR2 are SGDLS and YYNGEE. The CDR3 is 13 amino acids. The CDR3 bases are TGTGCCAGCAGCCCAAGACAGGACAACGAGCAGTACTTC. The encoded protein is CASSPRQDNEQYF.

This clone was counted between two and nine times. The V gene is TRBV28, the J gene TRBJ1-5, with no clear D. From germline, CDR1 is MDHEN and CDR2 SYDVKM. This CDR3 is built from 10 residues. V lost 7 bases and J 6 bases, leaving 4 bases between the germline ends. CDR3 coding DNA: TGTGCCAGCAATCGTCAGCCCCAGCATTTT. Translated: CASNRQPQHF.

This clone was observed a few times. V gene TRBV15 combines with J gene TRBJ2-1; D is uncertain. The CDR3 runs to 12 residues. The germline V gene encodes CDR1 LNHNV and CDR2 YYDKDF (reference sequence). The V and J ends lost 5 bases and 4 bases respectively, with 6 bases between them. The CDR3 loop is CATSPRYNEQFF. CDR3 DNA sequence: TGTGCCACCAGCCCGAGATACAATGAGCAGTTCTTC.

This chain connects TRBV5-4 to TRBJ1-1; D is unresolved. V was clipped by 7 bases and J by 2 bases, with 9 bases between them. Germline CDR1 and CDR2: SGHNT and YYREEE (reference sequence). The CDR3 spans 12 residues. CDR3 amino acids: CASSTPNTEAFF. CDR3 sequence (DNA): TGTGCCAGCTCGACACCTAACACTGAAGCTTTCTTT.

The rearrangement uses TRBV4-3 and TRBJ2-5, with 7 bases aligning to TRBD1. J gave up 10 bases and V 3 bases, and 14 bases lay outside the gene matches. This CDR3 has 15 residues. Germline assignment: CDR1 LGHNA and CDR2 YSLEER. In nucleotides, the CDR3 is TGCGCCAGCAGCCAGGCCCCCTCCACTACAGGGGACCAGTACTTC. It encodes CASSQAPSTTGDQYF.

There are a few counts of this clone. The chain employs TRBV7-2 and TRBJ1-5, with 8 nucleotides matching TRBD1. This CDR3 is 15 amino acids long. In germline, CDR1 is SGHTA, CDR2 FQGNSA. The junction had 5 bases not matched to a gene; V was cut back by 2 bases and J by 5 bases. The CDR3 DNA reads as TGTGCCAGCAGCTTACAGGGGGCTTCCCATCAGCCCCAGCATTTT. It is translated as CASSLQGASHQPQHF.

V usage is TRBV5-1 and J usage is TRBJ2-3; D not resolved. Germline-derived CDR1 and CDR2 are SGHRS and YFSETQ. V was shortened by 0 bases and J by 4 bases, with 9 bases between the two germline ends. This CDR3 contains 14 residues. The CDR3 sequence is CASSLEARADTQYF. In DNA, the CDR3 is TGCGCCAGCAGCTTGGAGGCCCGGGCAGATACGCAGTATTTT.

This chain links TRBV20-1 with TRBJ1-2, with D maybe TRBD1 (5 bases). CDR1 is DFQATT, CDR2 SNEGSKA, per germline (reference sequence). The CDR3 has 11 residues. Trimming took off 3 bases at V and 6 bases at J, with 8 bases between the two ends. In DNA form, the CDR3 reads TGCAGTGCTAGGTGGGGGGATGGCTACACCTTC. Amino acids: CSARWGDGYTF.

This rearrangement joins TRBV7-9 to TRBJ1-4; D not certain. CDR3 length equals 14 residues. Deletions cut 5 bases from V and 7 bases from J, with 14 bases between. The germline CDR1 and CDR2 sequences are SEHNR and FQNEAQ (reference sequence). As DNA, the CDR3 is TGTGCCAGCAGCCGGGAGATACGGAGTGAAAAACTGTTTTTT. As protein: CASSREIRSEKLFF.